The sequence of this TCR beta chain was determined in a study of blood T cell repertoires in COVID-19. Background on the study: In each case, the material was cDNA or gDNA derived from T cells, B-cell-depleted T cells, or PBMCs.

Germline-derived CDR1 and CDR2 are MNHEY and SVGAGI. Trimming cost V 7 bases and J 2 bases, with 11 bases left between them. This CDR3 contains 13 residues. Clones were read by immunoSEQ multiplex PCR, and TCRdb kept only the in-frame ones, dropping some. The table records 280,000 or so clones, 85% of them present only once. Material for sequencing was peripheral blood. This chain joins TRBV6-5 and TRBJ1-2; a possible D gene is TRBD1 (6 bases). The clonotype was recovered from a human donor in a cohort sampled during active COVID-19. The DNA of the CDR3 is TGTGCCAGCAAATACAGGGAGAACTATGGCTACACCTTC. Its translation: CASKYRENYGYTF.